Listed below are T cell receptor beta chains from one sample, sequenced in a study of blood T cell repertoires in COVID-19. Generated by immunoSEQ multiplex PCR, the TCRdb table keeps only in-frame clones and is missing some. The repertoire has roughly 250,000 clones, roughly 84% of them found once; the top ten carry approximately 2.2%. The sequenced sample was peripheral blood. The receptors derive from a woman between 40 and 55 years old who had recovered from COVID-19. CDR3s include the opening cysteine and the closing phenylalanine or tryptophan. The order of the fields is J gene, V gene, CDR3 protein.

>TRBJ2-1|TRBV3-1/TRBV3-2
CASSQIILTSYNEQFF
>TRBJ2-1|TRBV16
CASSQFVYNEQFF
>TRBJ2-3|TRBV30
CAWSVRQGGITDTQYF
>TRBJ2-7|TRBV3-1/TRBV3-2
CASSPRQGATYEQYF
>TRBJ2-1|TRBV11-1
CASSLAAGGYNEQFF
>TRBJ1-1|TRBV5-6
CASSPRGNTEAFF
>TRBJ1-2|TRBV12-3/TRBV12-4
CASSLSENYGYTF
>TRBJ2-7|TRBV25-1
CASSEWGTSSYEQYF
>TRBJ2-2|TRBV5-1
CASSRSGTPNTGELFF
>TRBJ1-1|TRBV6-1
CASSEIHPGTRTEAFF
>TRBJ2-7|TRBV18
CASSPGLAVHEQYF
>TRBJ2-3|TRBV2
CASSVAAGQTDTQYF
>TRBJ1-2|TRBV2
CASSGTGNYGYTF
>TRBJ1-6|TRBV4-3
CASSQSHPDSLDNSPLHF
>TRBJ2-7|TRBV6-5
CASSAGGTGAYEQYF
>TRBJ2-7|TRBV11-2
CASSSGTGAPRYEQYF
>TRBJ1-1|TRBV4-1
CASSQGAGTTEAFF
>TRBJ2-1|TRBV20-1
CSAGLAEQFF
>TRBJ2-5|TRBV18
CASSPGEGRWETQYF
>TRBJ2-6|TRBV5-6
CASSTTGGARANVLTF
>TRBJ2-2|TRBV2
CASKRTSGSSGELFF
>TRBJ1-5|TRBV5-8
CASSMGQGYQPQHF
>TRBJ1-2|TRBV7-3
CASSRRDSSGYTF
>TRBJ1-2|TRBV28
CASSGWTGTDYYGYTF
>TRBJ2-1|TRBV18
CASSPPTGPSSYNEQFF
>TRBJ2-3|TRBV7-9
CASSYRPGQSTDTQYF
>TRBJ2-7|TRBV28
CASSYRERDYEQYF
>TRBJ2-2|TRBV6-2/TRBV6-3
CASSGGANTGELFF
>TRBJ1-2|TRBV21-1
CASRMDRGLVDYGYTF
>TRBJ1-5|TRBV7-2
CASSSGQSNQPQHF
>TRBJ2-2|TRBV5-6
CASSRTGGADTGELFF
>TRBJ2-3|TRBV27
CASSPGQGADTQYF
>TRBJ1-5|TRBV7-2
CASSLGQGRGGQPQHF
>TRBJ2-3|TRBV4-1
CASSQTSDTDTQYF
>TRBJ1-5|TRBV7-2
CASSLVVQLDGNQPQHF
>TRBJ1-1|TRBV4-1
CASSPWGQGFTEAFF